This entry describes one T cell receptor (beta chain). As yet, its antigen is unknown. V dropped 1 base and J dropped 9 bases, with 17 bases sitting between them. From germline, CDR1 is SGDLS and CDR2 YYNGEE. The CDR3 loop spans 15 amino acids. The data were obtained in a study of OX40 agonist ivuxolimab in advanced cancers. Across the whole study: Melanoma, hepatocellular carcinoma, head and neck or renal cell cancer occurred in dose-escalation patients. Partial responses, seen in three patients, involved one hepatocellular carcinoma and two cutaneous melanomas. Study-wide findings and caveats: In CD8+ T cells, expanded clones were on average more numerous than in CD4+.

The protocol was immunoSEQ multiplex PCR, while the TCRdb copy is restricted to in-frame clones and leaves out a portion. The sample yields about 79,000 clones, around 85% seen once. Sequenced material: CD4+ or CD8+ T cells sorted from blood, taken in a trial of the OX40 agonist ivuxolimab. This clonotype originated in an adult with an advanced solid tumor such as melanoma, head and neck, liver or kidney cancer. V gene TRBV9 combines with J gene TRBJ2-1, with a possible D match to TRBD2 (6 bases). The chain's CDR3 is CASSVPETSIGEQFF. In nucleotides, the CDR3 is TGTGCCAGCAGCGTACCTGAGACTAGTATCGGTGAGCAGTTCTTC.